Below, 30 T cell receptor beta chains from the same sample are listed, as sequenced in a study of tumor and adjacent non-tumor tissue in lung cancer. TCRbeta libraries were built with three rounds of nested PCR, modified from ARM-PCR. TCRdb redid the calling of the multiplex PCR reads with MiXCR, one entry per CDR3 protein. This sample has fewer than 120,000 distinct CDR3 sequences, with around 82% found just once. RNA was extracted from bulk tissue without any cell sorting. Input material: lung tumor tissue. These receptors came from a man aged 65 to 79 with non-small cell lung cancer.

Details on this clonotype: The germline gene is not matched at one end of the junction; a read error may be the cause. The chain combines TRBV5-6 with TRBJ2-7; D is undetermined. The CDR3 spans 11 residues. Germline V gene lookup returns CDR1 SGHDT and CDR2 YYEEEE. This CDR3 is CAITGPYEEYF. CDR3 nucleotide sequence: TGTGCCATCACCGGACCCTACGAGGAGTACTTC.

About this clonotype: Given the absence of the conserved phenylalanine or tryptophan at the CDR3 end, a read error is likely. The chain joins TRBV6-2 or TRBV6-3 to TRBJ2-2; maybe TRBD2 (5 bases). Per germline, CDR1 MNHEY and CDR2 SVGEGT. The V and J ends lost 10 bases and 4 bases respectively, with 13 bases between them. The CDR3 runs to 13 residues. The DNA for the CDR3 is TGTGCCAACACTACTAGACCCACCGGGGAGCTGTTTTTA. Encoded protein: CANTTRPTGELFL.

Concerning this clonotype itself: Germline and junction disagree at one end, which may indicate a read error. The V gene is TRBV6-1, the J gene TRBJ1-2; unclear D gene. Germline CDR1 MNHNS, CDR2 SASEGT. This CDR3 spans 12 amino acids. The CDR3 protein is CASSEMDGEKTF. CDR3 DNA: TGTGCCAGTAGTGAGATGGACGGGGAGAAAACCTTC.

There are a few counts of this clonotype. A much larger clone differs by one base, so this may be a read error. The chain has TRBV29-1 and TRBJ2-5; weak D call: TRBD2 (5 bases). The CDR3 has 12 residues. V was clipped by 6 bases and J by 5 bases, with 13 bases between them. Germline CDR1 and CDR2: SQVTM and ANQGSEA. This CDR3 reads CSVEQRGETQYF. The CDR3 nucleotides read TGCAGCGTGGAACAGAGAGGGGAGACCCAGTACTTC.

With respect to this clonotype: The conserved closing phenylalanine or tryptophan is absent in this CDR3, likely reflecting a read error. V usage is TRBV7-9 and J usage is TRBJ1-1; D ambiguous. This CDR3 has 13 residues. Germline values: CDR1 SEHNR, CDR2 FQNEAQ (reference sequence). V lost 9 bases and J 5 bases, leaving 16 bases between the germline ends. The CDR3 sequence: CASGRSPGTEAFC. The DNA of the CDR3 is TGTGCCAGTGGGAGGTCCCCGGGTACTGAAGCTTTCTGT.

Comment on this clonotype: Given the absence of the conserved phenylalanine or tryptophan at the CDR3 end, a read error is likely. The DNA is left out, because the CDR3 cannot be placed on it with certainty; the CDR3 is given as TCRdb lists it. CDR3 protein: CASSLDQGAPYEQHL. This chain connects TRBV11-2 to TRBJ2-7; TRBD1, the D gene given by the table, was not confirmed from the DNA. Inclusive of both ends, the CDR3 amounts to 15 amino acids. Per germline, CDR1 SGHAT and CDR2 FQNNGV.

The rearrangement links TRBV4-3 to TRBJ2-3; D possibly corresponds to TRBD1 (5 bases). Germline CDR1 and CDR2: LGHNA and YSLEER. V lost 1 base, J lost 7 bases, and 12 bases lay in between. The CDR3 is made up of 14 amino acids. CDR3 nucleotide sequence: TGCGCCAGCAGCCAAGTAGGGGCCGTGTATACGCAGTATTTT. This gives the protein CASSQVGAVYTQYF.

Details on this clonotype: One base away lies a much larger clone, so this may be a sequencing read error. The conserved closing phenylalanine or tryptophan is absent in this CDR3, likely reflecting a read error. The chain is built from TRBV29-1 and TRBJ1-5; D gene uncertain. The J call may be faulty, since TRBJ2-3 better matches the DNA end. CDR1 and CDR2 (germline): SQVTM, ANQGSEA. The CDR3 contains 13 residues. CDR3 in DNA: TGCAGCGCTTTGACGTATAGCAATCAGCCCCAGTATCTT. It encodes CSALTYSNQPQYL.

Worth noting for this clonotype: At one boundary the junction diverges from the germline segment, which might be a read error. The chain links TRBV11-2 to TRBJ2-3; D unresolved. From germline, CDR1 is SGHAT and CDR2 FQNNGV. This CDR3 is 15 amino acids long. The CDR3 reads CASSLVGMGTDTQYF. DNA of the CDR3: TGTGCCAGCAGCTTAGTGGGGATGGGCACAGATACACAGTATTTT. The variable domain in full, completed from reference TRBV11-2 and TRBJ2-3, reads EAGVAQSPRYKIIEKRQSVAFWCNPISGHATLYWYQQILGQGPKLLIQFQNNGVVDDSQLPKDRFSAERLKGVDSTLKIQPAKLEDSAVYLCASSLVGMGTDTQYFGPGTRLTVL.

To note about this clonotype: This may arise from a read error, as a much more abundant clone is one base away. CDR3 residues: CSVRQGDQPQHF. The CDR3 region has the DNA TGCAGTGTCCGACAGGGGGACCAGCCCCAGCATTTT. The rearrangement joins TRBV20-1 to TRBJ1-5; 9 bases fit TRBD1. V lost 7 bases, J lost 7 bases, and 5 bases stayed unmatched. CDR1 and CDR2 (germline): DFQATT, SNEGSKA (reference sequence). The CDR3 is made up of 12 amino acids.

Notes on this clonotype: The junction departs from the called germline gene at one end, perhaps through a read error. This chain connects TRBV28 to TRBJ1-5; TRBD1 might be the D (5 bases). This CDR3 contains 16 residues. Germline V gene data show CDR1 as MDHEN and CDR2 as SYDVKM. Here the CDR3 DNA reads TGTGCCAGCAGACTAAAGGTGAGGGGTCTAAATCAGTCCCAGCATTTT. It codes for CASRLKVRGLNQSQHF.

Of note for this clonotype: No conserved phenylalanine or tryptophan is present at the end of the CDR3, so a read error is the likely explanation. The DNA is omitted, as the CDR3 cannot be located on it reliably, and the CDR3 follows TCRdb's listing. The chain recombines TRBV4-2 with TRBJ1-5; the table calls TRBD1, which could not be checked here. Germline V gives CDR1 LGHNA, CDR2 YNFKEQ. The CDR3 length is 15 residues, termini included. Here the CDR3 reads CASSLQGTGDQPQHS.

As concerns this clonotype: The final CDR3 position lacks the conserved phenylalanine or tryptophan, pointing to a likely read error. The rearrangement uses TRBV6-2 or TRBV6-3 and TRBJ2-2; D is ambiguous. The CDR3 consists of 16 residues. Trimming pared 7 bases from V and 3 bases from J, leaving 18 bases between. Germline V gives CDR1 MNHEY, CDR2 SVGEGT. The CDR3 protein is CASNSSDGQDTGELFY. The CDR3 region has the DNA TGTGCCAGCAATTCCTCAGACGGCCAAGACACCGGGGAGCTGTTTTAT.

This clonotype occurred once. A read error may account for a junction end that differs from germline. The chain's CDR3 is CASSLLNGITRETQNF. For the CDR3, the DNA is TGTGCCAGTAGCCTTCTCAATGGGATAACGAGAGAGACCCAGAACTTC. The V gene is TRBV5-4, the J gene TRBJ2-5; D remains unclear. The germline CDR1 and CDR2 sequences are SGHNT and YYREEE (reference sequence). This CDR3 spans 16 amino acids.

Note on this clonotype: A junction end diverges from the germline sequence, so it may reflect a read error. The V and J genes are TRBV6-1 and TRBJ1-2; 7 bases line up with TRBD1. From germline, CDR1 is MNHNS and CDR2 SASEGT. The CDR3 spans 14 residues. In DNA form, the CDR3 reads TGTGCCGTCAAAATACTGGGACAGAGAGTAGGCTACACCTTT. Protein: CAVKILGQRVGYTF.

On this clonotype: A much larger clonotype is one base distant, so this may be a read error. The rearrangement links TRBV9 to TRBJ2-1, with 7 bases that match TRBD2. Germline CDR1 is SGDLS and CDR2 is YYNGEE. Losses at the gene ends were 4 bases for V and 13 bases for J; bases not matched to a gene: 11. This CDR3 spans 13 amino acids. The CDR3 spells CASSIGLVSDQFF. Written as DNA, the CDR3 is TGTGCCAGCAGCATAGGACTAGTTAGCGACCAGTTCTTC.

This clonotype was counted once. Relative to the germline gene, one junction end is altered; a read error may explain this. The chain uses TRBV11-2 and TRBJ1-4, with D unresolved. Germline V gene data show CDR1 as SGHAT and CDR2 as FQNNGV. The CDR3 length is 15 residues. In nucleotides, the CDR3 is TGTGCCAGCAGCAGAAGTGGGATAAGTAACGAAAATCTGTTTTTT. Protein sequence: CASSRSGISNENLFF. The variable domain in full, completed from reference TRBV11-2 and TRBJ1-4, reads EAGVAQSPRYKIIEKRQSVAFWCNPISGHATLYWYQQILGQGPKLLIQFQNNGVVDDSQLPKDRFSAERLKGVDSTLKIQPAKLEDSAVYLCASSRSGISNENLFFGSGTQLSVL.

Comments on this clonotype: One end of the junction fails to match germline, which may point to a read error. The chain joins TRBV7-3 to TRBJ2-3, with D possibly TRBD2 on 6 matching bases. Germline CDR1 SGHTA, CDR2 FQGTGA. This CDR3 has 18 amino acids. This chain's CDR3 is CARSLGTQRAVSPDTQYF. The DNA of the CDR3 is TGTGCCAGAAGCTTAGGAACGCAGCGGGCTGTGAGCCCAGATACGCAGTATTTT.

The V call is TRBV11-2, the J call TRBJ2-7; D remains ambiguous. This CDR3 has 14 amino acids. Germline V CDR1 and CDR2: SGHAT, FQNNGV. Deletions cut 1 base from V and 1 base from J, with 8 bases between. The CDR3 nucleotides are TGTGCCAGCAGCTTAGCCTTTATGTCCTACGAGCAGTACTTC. The encoded protein is CASSLAFMSYEQYF.

This clonotype was observed once. A much larger clone lies one base from this, so it may be a read error. The V call is TRBV20-1, the J call TRBJ2-1; 13 bases fit TRBD2. Unmatched junction bases numbered 12, after V lost 3 bases and J lost 13 bases. This CDR3 is 15 amino acids long. Germline CDR1 reads DFQATT; CDR2 reads SNEGSKA (reference sequence). CDR3 sequence reads: CSASTAGLAGEAQFF. CDR3 in DNA: TGCAGTGCTAGCACTGCCGGACTAGCGGGAGAAGCCCAGTTCTTC.

Note on this clonotype: The junction does not match germline at one end; this may be a read error. The V call is TRBV10-1, the J call TRBJ2-1, with 8 bases lining up with TRBD1. The germline V gene has CDR1 WNHNN and CDR2 SYGVQD (reference sequence). The CDR3 loop spans 15 amino acids. The DNA of the CDR3 is TGCGCCAGCGGTCGGACAGGGCCCTATTGCAATAAGCAGTTCTTC. Amino acids: CASGRTGPYCNKQFF.

This clonotype appeared a single time. The chain is built from TRBV7-6 and TRBJ1-6, with a weak D call TRBD1 (6 bases). V was cut by 8 bases and J by 6 bases, with 14 bases left in between. Germline loops: CDR1 SGHVS, CDR2 FNYEAQ. CDR3 length: 14 residues. In nucleotides, the CDR3 is TGTGCCAGCGGCCCTGGGACAAGTAATTCACCCCTCCACTTT. It specifies CASGPGTSNSPLHF. Full variable domain (outside the CDR3, taken from reference TRBV7-6 and TRBJ1-6): GAGVSQSPRYKVTKRGQDVALRCDPISGHVSLYWYRQALGQGPEFLTYFNYEAQQDKSGLPNDRFSAERPEGSISTLTIQRTEQRDSAMYRCASGPGTSNSPLHFGNGTRLTVT.

Notes on this clonotype: In this CDR3 the conserved last residue, phenylalanine or tryptophan, is missing, so a read error is likely. The rearrangement uses TRBV5-6 and TRBJ2-1; TRBD1 is a possible D gene (5 bases). V was shortened by 0 bases and J by 1 base, with 11 bases between the two germline ends. Germline assignment: CDR1 SGHDT and CDR2 YYEEEE. This CDR3 contains 16 residues. In DNA form, the CDR3 reads TGTGCCAGCAGCTTGGGAATCCAGGGTTCCTACAATGAGCAGTTCTTA. Translation: CASSLGIQGSYNEQFL.

This clonotype was detected once. The junction and the germline gene differ at one end; a read error may be behind it. J is TRBJ1-3 and V is TRBV11-3; possibly TRBD1 for D (6 bases). This CDR3 has 15 amino acids. Germline V lookup: CDR1 SGHNT, CDR2 YENEEA. CDR3 bases: TGCGCCAGTAACTTAGAAGGGACAATCGGAAACACCATATATTTT. Amino acid sequence: CASNLEGTIGNTIYF. Full variable domain (rest looked up from reference TRBV11-3 and TRBJ1-3): EAGVVQSPRYKIIEKKQPVAFWCNPISGHNTLYWYLQNLGQGPELLIRYENEEAVDDSQLPKDRFSAERLKGVDSTLKIQPAELGDSAVYLCASNLEGTIGNTIYFGEGSWLTVV.

To note about this clonotype: Germline is not matched at one junction end, which may reflect a read error. The chain uses TRBV12-5 and TRBJ2-1, with unresolved D. This CDR3 has 12 amino acids. The V gene's germline CDR1 is LGHNT and CDR2 FRNRAP. The CDR3 protein is CVSSLMYNEQFF. The CDR3 DNA is TGTGTTAGTAGTTTGATGTATAACGAGCAGTTCTTC.

The genes are TRBV29-1 and TRBJ2-1; TRBD2 agrees at 7 bases. Germline V gives CDR1 SQVTM, CDR2 ANQGSEA. V trimming: 6 bases; J trimming: 7 bases; junction bases outside the gene matches: 15. This CDR3 has 15 residues. CDR3 protein: CSVRIRAGVENEQFF. In DNA, the CDR3 is TGCAGCGTCCGCATTAGGGCGGGAGTGGAGAATGAGCAGTTCTTC.

In regard to this clonotype: The CDR3 end shows no conserved phenylalanine or tryptophan, and so a read error is likely. The CDR3 spells CTSSQVTGLNTEAFI. In DNA form, the CDR3 reads TGCACCAGCAGCCAAGTTACAGGGTTGAACACTGAAGCTTTCATT. V usage is TRBV4-1 and J usage is TRBJ1-1, with D maybe TRBD1 (6 bases). Germline loops: CDR1 MGHRA, CDR2 YSYEKL. The CDR3 runs to 15 residues.

Only one count was recorded for this clonotype. A much larger clonotype is one base distant, so this may be a read error. The chain recombines TRBV20-1 with TRBJ1-3; D is possibly TRBD1 (6 bases). CDR1 and CDR2 (germline): DFQATT, SNEGSKA (reference sequence). CDR3 length: 15 amino acids. For the CDR3, the DNA is TGCAATGCTAGAGCGGAAGGGGGGGATGGAAACACCATATATTTT. This codes for CNARAEGGDGNTIYF.

The chain joins TRBV24-1 to TRBJ2-1; the match to TRBD1 covers 7 bases. The CDR3 is 16 amino acids. J was trimmed by 2 bases and V by 8 bases; bases with no gene match: 11. Per the germline V gene, CDR1 is KGHDR and CDR2 is SFDVKD. This CDR3 reads CATIPLPGQTYNEQFF. In DNA, the CDR3 is TGTGCCACCATCCCACTACCGGGACAGACCTACAATGAGCAGTTCTTC.

V is TRBV12-3 or TRBV12-4 and J is TRBJ1-1, with TRBD1 as a possible D gene (6 bases). This CDR3 comprises 13 residues. The CDR3 DNA reads TGTATCAGAAGTTTTCGGGACACACAGAAAGCTTTCTTT. Its protein product is CIRSFRDTQKAFF.